The 18 T cell receptor beta chains given below trace back to one sample, sequenced in a study of T cell clonality in common variable immunodeficiency. Study-level points and caveats: Common variable immunodeficiency TCR beta sequences reportedly had fewer deletions and N-nucleotide insertions.

Only in-frame clones appear in the TCRdb table, and some are missing; sequencing was by immunoSEQ multiplex PCR. The sample includes approximately 35,000 clones, none of them occurring once. Antigen specificity for these receptors is unknown. The sample was peripheral blood mononuclear cells. The receptor source for this set is a human donor with common variable immunodeficiency.

This clone was recorded at least ten times. The read finishes 3 residues shy of the CDR3 end, and the germline J gene is used to complete it. This chain joins TRBV7-2 and TRBJ2-1; possible D gene TRBD2, 5 bases. V was clipped by 2 bases and J by 6 bases, with 14 bases between them. Looked up from germline, CDR1 is SGHTA and CDR2 is FQGNSA. The length of the CDR3 is 15 residues. CDR3 bases read: TGTGCCAGCAGCTTAAGAGGGTCTGACGGCAATGAG. The encoded protein is CASSLRGSDGNE. The whole CDR3 region reads CASSLRGSDGNEQFF.

This clone was seen at least ten times. The observed sequence ends 3 residues before the CDR3 terminus, with the missing tail filled in from the germline J gene. V gene TRBV2 combines with J gene TRBJ2-5; TRBD1 aligns across 8 bases. The CDR3 consists of 15 residues. From germline, CDR1 is SNHLY and CDR2 FYNNEI. V was pared by 6 bases and J by 5 bases, with 11 bases of the junction left unmatched. CDR3 amino acids: CASSGGQAVRETQYF. The CDR3 DNA, read in part, is TGTGCCAGCAGCGGGGGACAGGCAGTTAGGGAGACC.

In the case of this clone: Read sequence stops 3 residues before the CDR3 end, and the germline J gene provides the missing end. Other DNA sequences from this sample encode an identical CDR3 as well. The chain links TRBV19 to TRBJ2-7; 7 bases agree with TRBD2. From germline, CDR1 is LNHDA and CDR2 SQIVND (reference sequence). The CDR3 has 12 amino acids. V shed 10 bases and J 2 bases; nucleotides not matched to a gene: 5. The covered CDR3 bases are TGTGCCACTTCGAGCGGGGCCTACGAG. Protein product: CATSSGAYE. In full, the CDR3 is CATSSGAYEQYF.

This clone was counted ten times or more. The read gets to within 3 residues of the CDR3 end, and the germline J gene fills in the rest. V gene TRBV2 combines with J gene TRBJ1-3, with 10 bases aligning to TRBD1. V was pared by 11 bases and J by 1 base, with 5 bases of the junction left unmatched. CDR3 length equals 14 residues. Per the germline V gene, CDR1 is SNHLY and CDR2 is FYNNEI. The CDR3 here is CAGDRGLSGNTIYF. The part of the CDR3 DNA that was read is TGTGCCGGGGACAGGGGCTTATCTGGAAACACC. The complete variable domain, with remaining parts taken from reference TRBV2 and TRBJ1-3, reads EPEVTQTPSHQVTQMGQEVILRCVPISNHLYFYWYRQILGQKVEFLVSFYNNEISEKSEIFDDQFSVERPDGSNFTLKIRSTKLEDSAMYFCAGDRGLSGNTIYFGEGSWLTVV.

This clone has a count of ten or more. From the germline J gene comes the end of the CDR3, since the read stops 3 residues before it. The chain couples TRBV2 to TRBJ2-1; D is uncertain. This CDR3 has 14 amino acids. Germline V gene lookup returns CDR1 SNHLY and CDR2 FYNNEI. Trimming removed 4 bases at V and 2 bases at J, with 9 bases between. The CDR3 loop is CASSAPSPYNEQFF. Incomplete CDR3 DNA: TGTGCCAGCAGTGCTCCTAGTCCCTACAATGAG.

This clone was seen a few times. CDR3 sequence: CASSMVSGGQNAGELFF. Partial CDR3 DNA: TGTGCCAGTAGTATGGTCAGCGGGGGCCAAAACGCCGGGGAG. This rearrangement joins TRBV19 to TRBJ2-2; 8 nucleotides line up with TRBD2. The read gets to within 3 residues of the CDR3 end, and the germline J gene fills in the rest. This CDR3 has 17 amino acids. With 3 bases clipped from V and 6 bases from J, the junction kept 12 bases outside the gene matches. Germline CDR1 and CDR2: LNHDA and SQIVND (reference sequence).

Turning to this clone: The read terminates 3 residues ahead of where the CDR3 ends, so the germline J gene completes it. The chain is built from TRBV7-9 and TRBJ2-7; TRBD2 matches at 10 bases. V shed 5 bases and J 2 bases; nucleotides not matched to a gene: 3. Germline CDR1 is SEHNR and CDR2 is FQNEAQ (reference sequence). The CDR3 runs 14 residues. The CDR3 sequence: CASSGLAATYEQYF. CDR3 bases read: TGTGCCAGCAGCGGACTAGCGGCAACCTACGAG.

This clone has only a few counts. The observed sequence ends 3 residues before the CDR3 terminus, with the missing tail filled in from the germline J gene. This chain connects TRBV7-3 to TRBJ2-7; the D is unclear. The germline V and J ends were trimmed by 2 bases and 6 bases, with 17 bases remaining between them. The CDR3 runs 15 residues. CDR1 is SGHTA and CDR2 is FQGTGA in the germline V gene. CDR3 DNA (partial): TGTGCCAGCAGCTTACCCAACCTCGGAACAGTCGAG. It codes for CASSLPNLGTVE. The full CDR3 sequence reads CASSLPNLGTVEQYF.

This clone was found a few times. The DNA read from the CDR3 is TGTGCCAGCAGCCCTGACAGTTACTCCTACGAG. It yields the protein CASSPDSYSYE. The complete CDR3 protein is CASSPDSYSYEQYF. The rearrangement joins TRBV7-7 to TRBJ2-7, with a possible D match to TRBD1 (5 bases). The read finishes 3 residues shy of the CDR3 end, and the germline J gene is used to complete it. This CDR3 has 14 amino acids. Trimming left V 5 bases short and J 0 bases short, with 11 bases between. Germline-derived CDR1 and CDR2 are SSHAT and FNYEAQ (reference sequence).

This clone was recorded a few times. From the germline J gene comes the end of the CDR3, since the read stops 3 residues before it. This rearrangement joins TRBV6-7 to TRBJ2-7; D unresolved. TRBV6-7 is labeled an ORF, and its function is uncertain. The CDR3 sequence is 12 residues long. Trimming removed 1 base at V and 4 bases at J, with 5 bases between. The CDR3 loop is CASSYYSYEQYF. Partial CDR3 DNA: TGTGCCAGCAGTTACTACAGTTACGAG.

This clone showed up just a few times. The sequence runs out 3 residues before the end of the CDR3; the remainder is reconstructed from the germline J gene. The genes are TRBV6-1 and TRBJ2-5, with 10 bases matching TRBD2. This CDR3 has 16 residues. After removal of 4 bases from V and 0 bases from J, the junction contained 5 bases not matched to a gene. The V gene's germline CDR1 is MNHNS and CDR2 SASEGT. Partial CDR3 DNA: TGTGCCAGCAGTGGTCTAGCGGGGGAACACCAAGAGACC. Its translation is CASSGLAGEHQET. The CDR3 in full is CASSGLAGEHQETQYF.

With respect to this clone: With the read ending 3 residues before the CDR3 end, the germline J gene is used to fill in that end. The chain links TRBV30 to TRBJ2-3, with 8 bases matching TRBD2. V trimming: 4 bases; J trimming: 6 bases; junction bases outside the gene matches: 15. CDR3 length equals 16 residues. Germline lookup yields CDR1 GTSNPN and CDR2 SVGIG (reference sequence). The CDR3: CAWTPGVRGAIDTQYF. The covered CDR3 bases are TGTGCCTGGACCCCGGGTGTGCGGGGGGCCATTGATACG.

This clone was seen a handful of times. With the read ending 3 residues before the CDR3 end, the germline J gene is used to fill in that end. The chain links TRBV2 to TRBJ1-1; no firm D call. The CDR3 is 16 amino acids. Germline-derived CDR1 and CDR2 are SNHLY and FYNNEI. V was trimmed by 6 bases and J by 0 bases, leaving 17 bases between them. CDR3 loop: CASRAPAHGMNTEAFF. The covered CDR3 bases are TGTGCCAGCAGGGCCCCAGCGCACGGCATGAACACTGAA.

This clone was seen many times. The read ends 3 residues early relative to the CDR3; the germline J gene fills the gap. The chain carries TRBV10-3 and TRBJ1-3; 8 bases are shared with TRBD1. The germline CDR1 and CDR2 sequences are ENHRY and SYGVKD. The length of the CDR3 is 15 residues. V lost 3 bases to trimming and J lost 2 bases; unmatched junction nucleotides: 3. The part of the CDR3 DNA that was read is TGTGCCATCAGTGATCCGGACAGGGCTGGAAACACC. Residues: CAISDPDRAGNT. The whole CDR3 sequence reads CAISDPDRAGNTIYF.

This clone appeared many times. The observed sequence ends 3 residues before the CDR3 terminus, with the missing tail filled in from the germline J gene. Other DNA sequences in this sample translate to the same CDR3. This chain uses TRBV2 with TRBJ2-7; 7 nucleotides match TRBD1. Unmatched junction bases numbered 4, after V lost 4 bases and J lost 4 bases. The CDR3 contains 13 residues. Germline CDR1 reads SNHLY; CDR2 reads FYNNEI. CDR3 residues: CASSAGQLYEQYF. CDR3 DNA, as far as it was read: TGTGCCAGCAGTGCGGGACAGCTTTACGAG.

In regard to this clone: The read is 3 residues too short to cover the CDR3 end, so that end is filled in from the germline J gene. The chain joins TRBV6-1 to TRBJ2-5, with D tentatively TRBD2 (6 bases). The V gene's germline CDR1 is MNHNS and CDR2 SASEGT. The length of the CDR3 is 13 residues. V dropped 4 bases and J dropped 1 base, with 7 bases sitting between them. CDR3 amino acids: CASSGGVQETQYF. The covered CDR3 bases are TGTGCCAGCAGTGGGGGGGTCCAAGAGACC.

This clone was found many times. The observed sequence ends 3 residues before the CDR3 terminus, with the missing tail filled in from the germline J gene. Other nucleotide sequences from this sample produce the same CDR3. The V and J genes are TRBV2 and TRBJ1-1; TRBD1 is a possible D gene (5 bases). The V end was cut by 8 bases, the J end by 1 base, with 11 bases between. Germline V gives CDR1 SNHLY, CDR2 FYNNEI. The CDR3 totals 13 residues. The CDR3 reads CASSQGENTEAFF. CDR3 DNA, as far as it was read: TGTGCCAGCTCTCAGGGTGAGAACACTGAA.

This clone was picked up many times. The read ends 3 residues early relative to the CDR3; the germline J gene fills the gap. The V gene is TRBV6-2 or TRBV6-3, the J gene TRBJ2-1; D unclear. CDR3 size: 12 residues. The germline V gene encodes CDR1 MNHEY and CDR2 SVGEGT. Deletions cut 5 bases from V and 7 bases from J, with 9 bases between. The DNA read from the CDR3 is TGTGCCAGCAGTCCCCCACAGAATGAG. Its translation is CASSPPQNE. From start to end, the CDR3 is CASSPPQNEQFF.